This T cell receptor (beta chain) was captured by sequencing in a study of cytotoxic CD8 clonotypes in ibrutinib-treated CLL. CDR3 size: 13 residues. The V end was cut by 2 bases, the J end by 4 bases, with 8 bases between. CDR1 is ENHRY and CDR2 is SYGVKD in the germline V gene. Sequencing used immunoSEQ multiplex PCR; TCRdb keeps in-frame clones, though not all of them. The sample shows approximately 330,000 clones, 80% of them seen only once. The clonotype comes from a human donor with chronic lymphocytic leukemia. The chain combines TRBV10-3 with TRBJ1-2; D gene uncertain. Material: PBMCs, obtained before ibrutinib treatment. This chain's CDR3 is CAISETPSYGYTF. As DNA, the CDR3 is TGTGCCATCAGTGAGACACCCTCCTATGGCTACACCTTC.